This TCR beta chain was captured in a study of blood T cell repertoires in COVID-19. Study overall: PBMCs, B-cell-depleted T cells, or T cells were the source of the cDNA or gDNA that made up the material.

The method was immunoSEQ multiplex PCR; TCRdb's version includes in-frame clones alone and lacks a portion of them. Among 120,000 or so clones listed, approximately 82% were seen once. The germline V and J ends were trimmed by 0 bases and 5 bases, with 10 bases remaining between them. From germline, CDR1 is SGHVS and CDR2 FQNEAQ. CDR3 size: 14 residues. The receptor was isolated from a woman in her forties or fifties with acute or convalescent COVID-19. V gene TRBV7-8 combines with J gene TRBJ1-1, with unresolved D. Sequencing input: peripheral blood. The CDR3 region is CASSLAVGGTEAFF. The CDR3 DNA is TGTGCCAGCAGCTTAGCGGTGGGAGGTACTGAAGCTTTCTTT.